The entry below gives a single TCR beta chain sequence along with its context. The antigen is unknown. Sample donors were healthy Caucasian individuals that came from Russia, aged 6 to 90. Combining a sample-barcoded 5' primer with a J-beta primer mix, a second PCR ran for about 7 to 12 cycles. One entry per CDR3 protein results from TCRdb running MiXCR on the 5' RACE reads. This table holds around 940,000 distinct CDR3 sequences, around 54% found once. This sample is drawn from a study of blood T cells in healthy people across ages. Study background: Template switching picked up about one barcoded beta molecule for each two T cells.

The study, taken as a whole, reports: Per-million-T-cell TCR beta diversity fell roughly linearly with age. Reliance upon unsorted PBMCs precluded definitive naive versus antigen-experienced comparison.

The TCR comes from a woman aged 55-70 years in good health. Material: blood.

The CDR3 nucleotides are TGTGCCAGCAGTTACTCTTCGATCGTGGGGCTCCAAGAGACCCAGTACTTC. It translates to CASSYSSIVGLQETQYF. The chain couples TRBV6-5 to TRBJ2-5, with a tentative D call TRBD1 (5 bases). This CDR3 has 17 amino acids. V was trimmed by 0 bases and J by 1 base, leaving 15 bases between them. Germline-derived CDR1 and CDR2 are MNHEY and SVGAGI.